Listed below are T cell receptor beta chains from one sample, sequenced in a study of blood T cell repertoires in COVID-19. Clones were read by immunoSEQ multiplex PCR, and TCRdb kept only the in-frame ones, dropping some. The repertoire holds around 97,000 clones, with roughly 84% as singletons. Sequences were obtained from peripheral blood. The receptor source for this set is a human donor in a cohort sampled during active or convalescent COVID-19. Each CDR3 is given with its conserved first and last residue. The D gene is left open where the match is weak. Only part of the rows carry a size: once, few, many, or a class if the clone is expanded.

v_gene: TRBV19
j_gene: TRBJ1-1
abundance: -
d_gene: -
CDR3aa: CASSFSLGANTEAFF
CDR3nt: TGTGCCAGTAGTTTCTCCTTGGGGGCGAATACTGAAGCTTTCTTT

v_gene: TRBV5-1
j_gene: TRBJ1-2
abundance: -
d_gene: -
CDR3aa: CASSLGPTGNGYTF
CDR3nt: TGCGCCAGCAGCTTGGGTCCTACAGGGAATGGCTACACCTTC

v_gene: TRBV11-2
j_gene: TRBJ2-1
abundance: -
d_gene: -
CDR3aa: CASSLHSYNEQFF
CDR3nt: TGTGCCAGCAGCTTACACTCCTACAATGAGCAGTTCTTC

v_gene: TRBV2
j_gene: TRBJ2-5
abundance: once
d_gene: TRBD2
CDR3aa: CASNAGGGSQATQYF
CDR3nt: TGTGCCAGCAACGCGGGGGGCGGGTCTCAAGCGACCCAGTACTTC

v_gene: TRBV7-2
j_gene: TRBJ1-2
abundance: -
d_gene: -
CDR3aa: CASSLNRQTYGYTF
CDR3nt: TGTGCCAGCAGCTTAAACAGGCAGACCTATGGCTACACCTTC

v_gene: TRBV30
j_gene: TRBJ1-3
abundance: -
d_gene: TRBD1
CDR3aa: CAWSRDRGLTGNTIYF
CDR3nt: TGTGCCTGGAGCCGGGACAGGGGGCTGACTGGAAACACCATATATTTT

v_gene: TRBV3-1/TRBV3-2
j_gene: TRBJ2-7
abundance: -
d_gene: -
CDR3aa: CASSQLSERRLVEQYF
CDR3nt: TGTGCCAGCAGCCAATTGAGCGAGCGACGACTAGTGGAGCAGTACTTC

v_gene: TRBV7-6
j_gene: TRBJ1-4
abundance: -
d_gene: -
CDR3aa: CASGTRAMGPAGANEKLFF
CDR3nt: TGTGCCAGCGGGACCCGAGCGATGGGGCCCGCAGGGGCTAATGAAAAACTGTTTTTT

v_gene: TRBV6-6
j_gene: TRBJ1-6
abundance: -
d_gene: -
CDR3aa: CASSPEGSPLHF
CDR3nt: TGTGCCAGCAGCCCGGAGGGTTCACCCCTCCACTTT

v_gene: TRBV28
j_gene: TRBJ2-7
abundance: -
d_gene: TRBD1
CDR3aa: CASSPSGTGIYEQYF
CDR3nt: TGTGCCAGCAGTCCCTCCGGGACAGGGATCTACGAGCAGTACTTC

v_gene: TRBV7-3
j_gene: TRBJ2-1
abundance: -
d_gene: -
CDR3aa: CASSLRGPLVGEQFF
CDR3nt: TGTGCCAGCAGCTTAAGGGGTCCACTAGTCGGGGAGCAGTTCTTC

v_gene: TRBV29-1
j_gene: TRBJ1-2
abundance: -
d_gene: TRBD1
CDR3aa: CSVRGQGADGYTF
CDR3nt: TGCAGCGTCCGCGGACAGGGGGCAGATGGCTACACCTTC

v_gene: TRBV2
j_gene: TRBJ1-1
abundance: -
d_gene: TRBD1
CDR3aa: CASSDQGAGTEAFF
CDR3nt: TGTGCCAGCAGTGACCAGGGGGCGGGCACTGAAGCTTTCTTT

v_gene: TRBV9
j_gene: TRBJ1-3
abundance: -
d_gene: -
CDR3aa: CASSVEDSLYSGNTIYF
CDR3nt: TGTGCCAGCAGCGTAGAGGACAGCCTCTACTCTGGAAACACCATATATTTT

v_gene: TRBV5-1
j_gene: TRBJ2-3
abundance: -
d_gene: TRBD2
CDR3aa: CASSQLGTSGATDTQYF
CDR3nt: TGCGCCAGCAGCCAACTAGGGACTAGCGGGGCCACAGATACGCAGTATTTT

v_gene: TRBV2
j_gene: TRBJ1-2
abundance: -
d_gene: -
CDR3aa: CACRGGWSYTF
CDR3nt: TGTGCCTGCCGGGGGGGGTGGAGCTACACCTTC

v_gene: TRBV6-6
j_gene: TRBJ1-4
abundance: -
d_gene: -
CDR3aa: CASSYWAGDEKLFF
CDR3nt: TGTGCCAGCAGTTACTGGGCAGGGGATGAAAAACTGTTTTTT

v_gene: TRBV4-1
j_gene: TRBJ1-5
abundance: -
d_gene: -
CDR3aa: CASSQPAGGLRQPQHF
CDR3nt: TGCGCCAGCAGCCAACCAGCCGGGGGGCTAAGGCAGCCCCAGCATTTT

v_gene: TRBV19
j_gene: TRBJ1-6
abundance: few
d_gene: TRBD1
CDR3aa: CASSIGTGRVSDSPLHF
CDR3nt: TGTGCCAGTAGTATAGGGACAGGGAGAGTTTCGGATTCACCCCTCCACTTT

v_gene: TRBV7-9
j_gene: TRBJ2-1
abundance: -
d_gene: TRBD2
CDR3aa: CASSLTSVYNEQFF
CDR3nt: TGTGCCAGCAGCTTGACTAGCGTATACAATGAGCAGTTCTTC

v_gene: TRBV3-1/TRBV3-2
j_gene: TRBJ2-4
abundance: -
d_gene: TRBD2
CDR3aa: CASSQEASGAGIQYF
CDR3nt: TGTGCCAGCAGCCAAGAAGCTAGCGGGGCAGGCATTCAGTACTTC

v_gene: TRBV4-2
j_gene: TRBJ1-3
abundance: -
d_gene: TRBD1
CDR3aa: CASSQMTGGNPSGNTIYF
CDR3nt: TGTGCCAGCAGCCAAATGACAGGGGGAAACCCCTCTGGAAACACCATATATTTT

v_gene: TRBV7-2
j_gene: TRBJ1-4
abundance: -
d_gene: -
CDR3aa: CASSQHRQAATNEKLFF
CDR3nt: TGTGCCAGCAGCCAACACCGACAGGCCGCAACTAATGAAAAACTGTTTTTT

v_gene: TRBV18
j_gene: TRBJ1-2
abundance: -
d_gene: -
CDR3aa: CASSLGVLGAAHYGYTF
CDR3nt: TGTGCCAGCTCACTAGGGGTCTTAGGAGCTGCACACTATGGCTACACCTTC

v_gene: TRBV6-8
j_gene: TRBJ2-7
abundance: once
d_gene: -
CDR3aa: CATQGPPSYEQYF
CDR3nt: TGTGCCACCCAGGGTCCCCCCTCCTACGAGCAGTACTTC

v_gene: TRBV3-1/TRBV3-2
j_gene: TRBJ2-3
abundance: -
d_gene: TRBD2
CDR3aa: CASSHGTSSDTQYF
CDR3nt: TGTGCCAGCAGCCATGGGACTAGCTCAGATACGCAGTATTTT

v_gene: TRBV5-4
j_gene: TRBJ2-3
abundance: few
d_gene: -
CDR3aa: CASKGSGDTQYF
CDR3nt: TGTGCCAGCAAGGGGTCCGGAGATACGCAGTATTTT

v_gene: TRBV6-5
j_gene: TRBJ1-3
abundance: -
d_gene: -
CDR3aa: CASRGAELGNTIYF
CDR3nt: TGTGCCAGCAGGGGGGCTGAACTGGGAAACACCATATATTTT

v_gene: TRBV7-9
j_gene: TRBJ1-1
abundance: -
d_gene: -
CDR3aa: CASGSRDIEEAFF
CDR3nt: TGTGCCAGTGGGTCCCGGGACATTGAAGAAGCTTTCTTT

v_gene: TRBV10-3
j_gene: TRBJ2-7
abundance: few
d_gene: TRBD1
CDR3aa: CAIRRPGTAYEQYF
CDR3nt: TGTGCCATCAGGAGACCCGGGACAGCCTACGAGCAGTACTTC

v_gene: TRBV7-2
j_gene: TRBJ1-2
abundance: -
d_gene: TRBD1
CDR3aa: CASSLQGALGYTF
CDR3nt: TGTGCCAGCAGCTTACAGGGGGCGCTCGGCTACACCTTC

v_gene: TRBV7-9
j_gene: TRBJ2-4
abundance: -
d_gene: TRBD2
CDR3aa: CASSLAVAGRPNIQYF
CDR3nt: TGTGCCAGCAGCTTAGCAGTAGCGGGCCGCCCAAACATTCAGTACTTC

v_gene: TRBV5-1
j_gene: TRBJ1-2
abundance: -
d_gene: TRBD1
CDR3aa: CASSLTLTGSYGYTF
CDR3nt: TGCGCCAGCAGCCTAACATTGACAGGGTCCTATGGCTACACCTTC

v_gene: TRBV30
j_gene: TRBJ1-5
abundance: -
d_gene: -
CDR3aa: CAWSGTSNQPQHF
CDR3nt: TGTGCCTGGAGTGGGACTTCCAACCAGCCCCAGCATTTT

v_gene: TRBV25-1
j_gene: TRBJ1-4
abundance: -
d_gene: -
CDR3aa: CASSEFGGPYEKLFF
CDR3nt: TGTGCCAGCAGTGAATTCGGGGGTCCCTATGAAAAACTGTTTTTT

v_gene: TRBV12-3/TRBV12-4
j_gene: TRBJ1-1
abundance: -
d_gene: -
CDR3aa: CATTRGNTEAFF
CDR3nt: TGTGCCACCACAAGAGGGAACACTGAAGCTTTCTTT

v_gene: TRBV15
j_gene: TRBJ2-5
abundance: -
d_gene: -
CDR3aa: CATSSKTGKETQYF
CDR3nt: TGTGCCACCAGCAGCAAGACTGGCAAAGAGACCCAGTACTTC

v_gene: TRBV4-1
j_gene: TRBJ2-7
abundance: -
d_gene: TRBD2
CDR3aa: CASSPPGLAKEQYF
CDR3nt: TGCGCCAGCAGCCCTCCGGGACTAGCGAAAGAGCAGTACTTC

v_gene: TRBV7-2
j_gene: TRBJ1-2
abundance: few
d_gene: -
CDR3aa: CASSLAVGSGGYTF
CDR3nt: TGTGCCAGCAGCTTAGCGGTCGGATCCGGGGGCTACACCTTC

v_gene: TRBV11-2
j_gene: TRBJ2-7
abundance: once
d_gene: -
CDR3aa: CASSAGPTYEQYF
CDR3nt: TGTGCCAGCAGCGCTGGGCCTACCTACGAGCAGTACTTC

v_gene: TRBV30
j_gene: TRBJ1-6
abundance: few
d_gene: TRBD1
CDR3aa: CAWRNRGGWNSPLHF
CDR3nt: TGTGCCTGGAGAAACAGGGGGGGGTGGAATTCACCCCTCCACTTT

v_gene: TRBV2
j_gene: TRBJ2-1
abundance: -
d_gene: -
CDR3aa: CASTLRGAYNEQFF
CDR3nt: TGTGCCAGCACTCTACGGGGGGCATACAATGAGCAGTTCTTC

v_gene: TRBV29-1
j_gene: TRBJ2-1
abundance: -
d_gene: -
CDR3aa: CSVVLVSYNEQFF
CDR3nt: TGCAGCGTTGTTCTTGTCTCCTACAATGAGCAGTTCTTC

v_gene: TRBV19
j_gene: TRBJ1-5
abundance: few
d_gene: -
CDR3aa: CASSITRNQPQHF
CDR3nt: TGTGCCAGTAGTATAACCAGAAATCAGCCCCAGCATTTT

v_gene: TRBV14
j_gene: TRBJ1-2
abundance: -
d_gene: -
CDR3aa: CASSQLGGLANYGYTF
CDR3nt: TGTGCCAGCAGCCAACTCGGGGGGTTAGCTAACTATGGCTACACCTTC

v_gene: TRBV12-5
j_gene: TRBJ2-2
abundance: -
d_gene: -
CDR3aa: CASGLVLAGELFF
CDR3nt: TGTGCTAGTGGTTTGGTACTTGCCGGGGAGCTGTTTTTT

v_gene: TRBV5-6
j_gene: TRBJ1-1
abundance: -
d_gene: -
CDR3aa: CASSPLTRGYTEAFF
CDR3nt: TGTGCCAGCAGCCCCCTAACCAGGGGCTACACTGAAGCTTTCTTT

v_gene: TRBV3-1/TRBV3-2
j_gene: TRBJ1-1
abundance: -
d_gene: -
CDR3aa: CASSPGAGRAEAFF
CDR3nt: TGTGCCAGCAGTCCTGGTGCGGGTAGGGCTGAAGCTTTCTTT

v_gene: TRBV28
j_gene: TRBJ2-2
abundance: -
d_gene: -
CDR3aa: CASSLYSGELFF
CDR3nt: TGTGCCAGCAGCCTATATAGCGGGGAGCTGTTTTTT

v_gene: TRBV16
j_gene: TRBJ2-7
abundance: -
d_gene: TRBD2
CDR3aa: CASSQFASGGAGEQYF
CDR3nt: TGTGCCAGCAGCCAATTTGCGAGCGGGGGGGCCGGCGAGCAGTACTTC

v_gene: TRBV10-3
j_gene: TRBJ1-6
abundance: -
d_gene: TRBD1
CDR3aa: CAISEGTAYSPLHF
CDR3nt: TGTGCCATCAGTGAAGGGACAGCCTATTCACCCCTCCACTTT

v_gene: TRBV19
j_gene: TRBJ1-2
abundance: -
d_gene: -
CDR3aa: CASKAADLANYGYTF
CDR3nt: TGTGCCAGTAAAGCGGCGGATTTAGCTAACTATGGCTACACCTTC

v_gene: TRBV19
j_gene: TRBJ1-6
abundance: -
d_gene: TRBD1
CDR3aa: CASSISAGTGGSPLHF
CDR3nt: TGTGCCAGTAGTATATCGGCTGGGACAGGAGGGTCACCCCTCCACTTT

v_gene: TRBV12-3/TRBV12-4
j_gene: TRBJ1-2
abundance: few
d_gene: -
CDR3aa: CASRLVGPYGYTF
CDR3nt: TGTGCCAGCAGGCTGGTGGGGCCCTATGGCTACACCTTC

v_gene: TRBV4-2
j_gene: TRBJ2-7
abundance: -
d_gene: -
CDR3aa: CASSQGVTGKAYEQYF
CDR3nt: TGTGCCAGCAGCCAAGGTGTTACAGGGAAGGCCTACGAGCAGTACTTC

v_gene: TRBV19
j_gene: TRBJ1-1
abundance: -
d_gene: -
CDR3aa: CASMSGRAENTEAFF
CDR3nt: TGTGCCAGTATGTCGGGCAGGGCGGAGAACACTGAAGCTTTCTTT